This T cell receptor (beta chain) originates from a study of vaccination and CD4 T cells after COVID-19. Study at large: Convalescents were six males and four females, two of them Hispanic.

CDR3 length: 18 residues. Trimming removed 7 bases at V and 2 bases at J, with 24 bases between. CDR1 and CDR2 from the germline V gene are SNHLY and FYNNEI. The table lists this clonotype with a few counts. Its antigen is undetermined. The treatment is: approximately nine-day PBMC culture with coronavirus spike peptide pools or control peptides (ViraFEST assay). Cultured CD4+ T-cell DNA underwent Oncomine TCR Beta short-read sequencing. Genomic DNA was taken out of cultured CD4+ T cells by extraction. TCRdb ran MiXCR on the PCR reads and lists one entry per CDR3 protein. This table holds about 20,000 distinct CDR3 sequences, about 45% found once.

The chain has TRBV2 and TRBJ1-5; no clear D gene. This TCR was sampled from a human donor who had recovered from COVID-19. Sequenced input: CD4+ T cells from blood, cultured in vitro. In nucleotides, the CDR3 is TGTGCCAGCACAGGCAACAGCAGGACCTTTTTTGGCAATCAGCCCCAGCATTTT. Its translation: CASTGNSRTFFGNQPQHF. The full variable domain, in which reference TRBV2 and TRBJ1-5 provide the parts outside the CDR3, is EPEVTQTPSHQVTQMGQEVILRCVPISNHLYFYWYRQILGQKVEFLVSFYNNEISEKSEIFDDQFSVERPDGSNFTLKIRSTKLEDSAMYFCASTGNSRTFFGNQPQHFGDGTRLSIL.